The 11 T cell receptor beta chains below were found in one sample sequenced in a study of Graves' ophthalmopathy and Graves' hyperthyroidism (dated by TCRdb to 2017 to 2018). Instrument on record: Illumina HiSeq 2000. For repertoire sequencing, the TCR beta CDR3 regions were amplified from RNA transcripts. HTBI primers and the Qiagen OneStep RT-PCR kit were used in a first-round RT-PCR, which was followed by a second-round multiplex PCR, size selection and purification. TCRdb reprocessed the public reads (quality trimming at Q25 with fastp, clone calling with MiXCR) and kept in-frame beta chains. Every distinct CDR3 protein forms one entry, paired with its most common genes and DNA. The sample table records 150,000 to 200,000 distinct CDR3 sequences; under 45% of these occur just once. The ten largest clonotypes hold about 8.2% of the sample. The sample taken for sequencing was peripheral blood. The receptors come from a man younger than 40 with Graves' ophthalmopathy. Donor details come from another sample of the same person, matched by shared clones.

The CDR3 spells CASSSRWISTNEKLFF. As DNA, the CDR3 is TGTGCCAGCAGCTCCAGGTGGATTTCAACTAATGAAAAACTGTTTTTT. The rearrangement links TRBV7-8 to TRBJ1-4; no clear D. CDR1 SGHVS and CDR2 FQNEAQ come from the germline V gene. CDR3 length equals 16 residues. Trimming stripped 4 bases from V and 0 bases from J, with 12 bases between.

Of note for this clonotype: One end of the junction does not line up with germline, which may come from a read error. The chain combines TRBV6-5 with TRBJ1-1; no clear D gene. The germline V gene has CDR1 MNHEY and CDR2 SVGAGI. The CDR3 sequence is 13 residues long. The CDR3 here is CTSSYDVNTEAFF. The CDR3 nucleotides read TGTACCAGCAGTTACGACGTGAACACTGAAGCTTTCTTT.

The CDR3 sequence: CSAVRMGQEPYEQYF. In DNA form, the CDR3 reads TGCAGTGCCGTAAGGATGGGACAGGAACCCTACGAGCAGTACTTC. This chain uses TRBV20-1 with TRBJ2-7; 8 nucleotides line up with TRBD1. J lost 2 bases, V lost 6 bases, and 12 bases had no gene match. The CDR3 loop spans 15 amino acids. CDR1 and CDR2 (germline): DFQATT, SNEGSKA (reference sequence).

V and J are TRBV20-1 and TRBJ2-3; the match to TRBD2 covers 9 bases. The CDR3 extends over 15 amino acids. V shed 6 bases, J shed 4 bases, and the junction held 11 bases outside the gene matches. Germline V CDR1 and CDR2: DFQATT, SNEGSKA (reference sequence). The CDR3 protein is CSAASSGRKADTQYF. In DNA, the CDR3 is TGCAGTGCCGCCTCAAGCGGGAGGAAGGCAGATACGCAGTATTTT.

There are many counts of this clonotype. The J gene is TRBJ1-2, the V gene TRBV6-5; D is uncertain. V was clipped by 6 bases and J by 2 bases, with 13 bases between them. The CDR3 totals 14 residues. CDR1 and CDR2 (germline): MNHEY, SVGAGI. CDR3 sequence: CASSSNDGNYGYTF. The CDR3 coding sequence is TGTGCCAGCAGCTCCAACGACGGGAACTATGGCTACACCTTC.

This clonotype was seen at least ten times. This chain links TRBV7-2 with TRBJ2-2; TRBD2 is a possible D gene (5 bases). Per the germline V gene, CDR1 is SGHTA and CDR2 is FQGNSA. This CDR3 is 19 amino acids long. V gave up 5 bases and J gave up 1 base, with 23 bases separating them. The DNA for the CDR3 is TGTGCCAGCAGCCCGGCGGGCTACCATAGTTCTGGGAACACCGGGGAGCTGTTTTTT. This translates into CASSPAGYHSSGNTGELFF.

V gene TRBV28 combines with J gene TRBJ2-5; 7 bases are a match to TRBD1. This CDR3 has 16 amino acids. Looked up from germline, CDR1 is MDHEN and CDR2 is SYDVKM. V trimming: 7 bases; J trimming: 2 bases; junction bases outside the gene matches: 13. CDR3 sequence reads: CASTQVTGLKQETQYF. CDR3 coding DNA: TGTGCCAGCACACAGGTGACAGGGCTCAAACAAGAGACCCAGTACTTC. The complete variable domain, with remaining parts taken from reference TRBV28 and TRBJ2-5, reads DVKVTQSSRYLVKRTGEKVFLECVQDMDHENMFWYRQDPGLGLRLIYFSYDVKMKEKGDIPEGYSVSREKKERFSLILESASTNQTSMYLCASTQVTGLKQETQYFGPGTRLLVL.

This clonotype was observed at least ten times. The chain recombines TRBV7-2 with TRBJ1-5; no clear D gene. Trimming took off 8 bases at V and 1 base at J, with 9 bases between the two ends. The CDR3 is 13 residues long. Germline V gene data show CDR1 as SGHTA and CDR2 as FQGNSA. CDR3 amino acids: CASQPGSNQPQHF. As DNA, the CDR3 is TGTGCCAGCCAACCGGGCAGCAATCAGCCCCAGCATTTT.

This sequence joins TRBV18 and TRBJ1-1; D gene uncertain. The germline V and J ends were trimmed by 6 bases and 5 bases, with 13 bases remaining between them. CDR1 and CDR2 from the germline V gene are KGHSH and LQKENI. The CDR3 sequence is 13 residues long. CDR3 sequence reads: CASSSDAPTEAFF. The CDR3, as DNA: TGTGCCAGCTCCTCGGACGCACCGACTGAAGCTTTCTTT.

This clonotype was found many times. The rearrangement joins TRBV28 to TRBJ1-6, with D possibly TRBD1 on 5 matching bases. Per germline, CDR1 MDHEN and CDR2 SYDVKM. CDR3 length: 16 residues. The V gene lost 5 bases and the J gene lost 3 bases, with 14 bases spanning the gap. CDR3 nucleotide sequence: TGTGCCAGCAGTCCCCAGGGAATTGTCTATAATTCACCCCTCCACTTT. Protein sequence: CASSPQGIVYNSPLHF.

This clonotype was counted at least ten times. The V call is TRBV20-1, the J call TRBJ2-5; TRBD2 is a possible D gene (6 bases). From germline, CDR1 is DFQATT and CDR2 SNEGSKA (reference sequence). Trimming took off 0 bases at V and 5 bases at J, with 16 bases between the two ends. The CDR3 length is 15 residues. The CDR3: CSARDRRSGRETQYF. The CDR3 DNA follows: TGCAGTGCTAGAGATAGGCGGAGCGGGCGGGAGACCCAGTACTTC.